Reported below is one TCR beta chain. What it binds is not known. The CDR3 totals 14 residues. CDR1 is MGHDK and CDR2 is SYGVNS in the germline V gene. The V and J ends lost 0 bases and 9 bases, in that order; junction bases with no gene match: 5. This sample was taken from a study of cytomegalovirus exposure and HLA in healthy donors. Though nominally healthy at sampling, donors likely had unrecorded immune exposures. Points from the study as a whole: Per a prior analysis, the majority of TCR beta V segments were productive roughly 90% or roughly 30% of the time. Association of 16,951 TCR beta sequences with HLA alleles was found at 0.05 false discovery rate in a later analysis. Cytomegalovirus status was reportedly diagnosed by the classifier with high specificity and sensitivity.

Primers included in the PCR were 60 Vbeta and 13 Jbeta primers. Here immunoSEQ multiplex PCR was the method, and the copy in TCRdb shows in-frame clones only, minus some. The data show 150,000 to 200,000 clones, roughly three quarters seen once. The sequencing input was PBMCs. The clonotype was recovered from a man aged 18-30 years in good health and CMV-seropositive. This chain uses TRBV25-1 with TRBJ2-1; 7 bases are shared with TRBD1. Here the CDR3 reads CASSEYGTVTEQFF. In DNA form, the CDR3 reads TGTGCCAGCAGTGAATATGGGACAGTGACTGAGCAGTTCTTC. The full variable domain, with the rest looked up from reference TRBV25-1 and TRBJ2-1, is EADIYQTPRYLVIGTGKKITLECSQTMGHDKMYWYQQDPGMELHLIHYSYGVNSTEKGDLSSESTVSRIRTEHFPLTLESARPSHTSQYLCASSEYGTVTEQFFGPGTRLTVL.